The 6 T cell receptor beta chains below all came from one sample that was sequenced in a study of blood T cell repertoires in COVID-19. The table came from immunoSEQ multiplex PCR; TCRdb's copy has only in-frame clones and leaves some out. Among 350,000 to 450,000 clones listed, more than 75% were seen once. The sample taken for sequencing was peripheral blood. The source is a woman aged 55 to 70 with COVID-19, enrolled during active disease.

The V gene is TRBV19, the J gene TRBJ1-5, with D possibly matching TRBD1 (5 bases). The CDR3 extends over 17 amino acids. V lost 7 bases, J lost 2 bases, and 21 bases lay in between. Germline CDR1 and CDR2: LNHDA and SQIVND (reference sequence). The CDR3 here is CASTQPAGTAGNQPQHF. The CDR3 nucleotides are TGTGCCAGTACCCAACCCGCGGGGACCGCGGGCAATCAGCCCCAGCATTTT.

This clone was counted only a few times. The rearrangement joins TRBV4-1 to TRBJ1-5, with TRBD1 as a possible D gene (6 bases). V lost 2 bases and J 7 bases, leaving 15 bases between the germline ends. The germline V gene has CDR1 MGHRA and CDR2 YSYEKL. This CDR3 has 15 amino acids. CDR3 region: CASSQPTGSGQPQHF. CDR3 in DNA: TGCGCCAGCAGCCAACCTACAGGGTCGGGCCAGCCCCAGCATTTT.

This chain links TRBV18 with TRBJ1-2, with D perhaps matching TRBD1 (6 bases). The CDR3 length is 13 residues. From germline, CDR1 is KGHSH and CDR2 LQKENI. V was trimmed by 4 bases and J by 3 bases, leaving 9 bases between them. The CDR3 region is CASSLQGDYGYTF. In DNA, the CDR3 is TGTGCCAGCTCACTACAGGGTGACTATGGCTACACCTTC. Full variable domain (remainder filled in from reference TRBV18 and TRBJ1-2): NAGVMQNPRHLVRRRGQEARLRCSPMKGHSHVYWYRQLPEEGLKFMVYLQKENIIDESGMPKERFSAEFPKEGPSILRIQQVVRGDSAAYFCASSLQGDYGYTFGSGTRLTVV.

The chain joins TRBV12-3 or TRBV12-4 to TRBJ2-3, with D perhaps matching TRBD2 (7 bases). CDR3 length: 13 residues. V lost 8 bases to trimming and J lost 4 bases, with 13 bases between them. The CDR3 protein is CASRKGGADTQYF. The CDR3 nucleotides are TGTGCCAGCCGTAAGGGGGGGGCAGATACGCAGTATTTT.

The J gene is TRBJ1-4, the V gene TRBV28; the D is unclear. This CDR3 is built from 11 residues. Trimming left V 7 bases short and J 5 bases short, with 5 bases between. Looked up from germline, CDR1 is MDHEN and CDR2 is SYDVKM. CDR3 coding DNA: TGTGCCAGCATTCAGAATGAAAAACTGTTTTTT. It is translated as CASIQNEKLFF. The whole variable domain, filled in from reference TRBV28 and TRBJ1-4, reads DVKVTQSSRYLVKRTGEKVFLECVQDMDHENMFWYRQDPGLGLRLIYFSYDVKMKEKGDIPEGYSVSREKKERFSLILESASTNQTSMYLCASIQNEKLFFGSGTQLSVL.

The J gene is TRBJ2-7, the V gene TRBV13, with 10 bases aligning to TRBD2. The germline CDR1 and CDR2 sequences are PRHDT and FYEKMQ (reference sequence). The CDR3 length is 18 residues. Germline trimming cut 6 bases from V and 0 bases from J; bases unmatched to any gene: 14. The CDR3 coding sequence is TGTGCCAGCAGACATACGGATCTAGCGGGGGCGACCTCCTACGAGCAGTACTTC. Translation gives CASRHTDLAGATSYEQYF. Using reference TRBV13 and TRBJ2-7 for the parts outside the CDR3, the full variable domain is AAGVIQSPRHLIKEKRETATLKCYPIPRHDTVYWYQQGPGQDPQFLISFYEKMQSDKGSIPDRFSAQQFSDYHSELNMSSLELGDSALYFCASRHTDLAGATSYEQYFGPGTRLTVT.